The next 16 T cell receptor beta chains were all read from a single sample in a study of T cell responses to AZD1222 COVID-19 vaccine. This table comes from immunoSEQ multiplex PCR, and its TCRdb copy is limited to in-frame clones, with some not included. The data show approximately 150,000 clones, with 93% seen just once and 0.75% to 1% held by the top ten. The input for sequencing was peripheral blood, taken on day 0 of MenACWY control vaccination. The receptors come from an adult in good health.

The V and J genes are TRBV2 and TRBJ1-1; a weak D match, TRBD1 (5 bases). The V gene's germline CDR1 is SNHLY and CDR2 FYNNEI. This CDR3 has 15 residues. Trimming left V 2 bases short and J 4 bases short, with 14 bases between. As DNA, the CDR3 is TGTGCCAGCAGTGAACTCGGGGGTCGGCGCACTGAAGCTTTCTTT. It is translated as CASSELGGRRTEAFF.

The rearrangement links TRBV7-3 to TRBJ2-7; 7 positions match TRBD1. Germline values: CDR1 SGHTA, CDR2 FQGTGA. With V trimmed by 2 bases and J by 0 bases, 4 bases remained unmatched. This CDR3 has 15 residues. The CDR3 coding sequence is TGTGCCAGCAGCTTATGGGGACAGAGCTCCTACGAGCAGTACTTC. This gives the protein CASSLWGQSSYEQYF.

The chain joins TRBV18 to TRBJ1-1; D gene uncertain. V was clipped by 5 bases and J by 0 bases, with 10 bases between them. Germline CDR1 is KGHSH and CDR2 is LQKENI. There are 14 residues in the CDR3. The CDR3 nucleotides read TGTGCCAGCTCAATAGGTCTGGTGAACACTGAAGCTTTCTTT. It yields the protein CASSIGLVNTEAFF. Full variable domain (outside the CDR3, taken from reference TRBV18 and TRBJ1-1): NAGVMQNPRHLVRRRGQEARLRCSPMKGHSHVYWYRQLPEEGLKFMVYLQKENIIDESGMPKERFSAEFPKEGPSILRIQQVVRGDSAAYFCASSIGLVNTEAFFGQGTRLTVV.

The V and J genes are TRBV3-1 (or the pseudogene TRBV3-2) and TRBJ1-5; D possibly corresponds to TRBD1 (5 bases). Trimming removed 4 bases from V and 6 bases from J, with 13 bases in between. Germline CDR1 and CDR2: LGHDT and YNNKEL (reference sequence). The CDR3 has 14 residues. The CDR3 region is CASSRSGGGQPQHF. For the CDR3, the DNA is TGTGCCAGCAGCCGAAGTGGGGGGGGTCAGCCCCAGCATTTT.

The chain combines TRBV5-4 with TRBJ1-1; the D is unclear. Trimming removed 4 bases from V and 4 bases from J, with 11 bases in between. The CDR3 consists of 13 residues. The germline CDR1 and CDR2 sequences are SGHNT and YYREEE (reference sequence). The CDR3 protein is CASSGPIGTEAFF. The CDR3 coding sequence is TGTGCCAGCAGCGGCCCGATCGGCACTGAAGCTTTCTTT.

The gene calls are TRBV7-3 and TRBJ1-5; D is unresolved. Trimming removed 1 base from V and 7 bases from J, with 26 bases in between. This CDR3 spans 19 amino acids. CDR1 and CDR2 from the germline V gene are SGHTA and FQGTGA. The CDR3: CASSLMAFGSRARAQPQHF. The DNA of the CDR3 is TGTGCCAGCAGCTTAATGGCTTTCGGTTCGCGAGCCCGGGCCCAGCCCCAGCATTTT.

Worth noting for this clone: The junction departs from the called germline gene at one end, perhaps through a read error. This chain links TRBV15 with TRBJ2-7; D gene ambiguous. Germline CDR1 is LNHNV and CDR2 is YYDKDF (reference sequence). The CDR3 has 10 amino acids. This CDR3 reads CATSRVIHGF. The DNA of the CDR3 is TGTGCCACCAGCAGAGTGATCCACGGATTC.

Only one count was recorded for this clone. The genes are TRBV10-3 and TRBJ1-1, with D tentatively TRBD1 (5 bases). V lost 3 bases and J 6 bases, leaving 14 bases between the germline ends. The germline V gene has CDR1 ENHRY and CDR2 SYGVKD. The CDR3 runs to 14 residues. CDR3 nucleotide sequence: TGTGCCATCAGTGAACAGGTTGAGTCCGCTGAAGCTTTCTTT. Residues: CAISEQVESAEAFF.

J is TRBJ1-6 and V is TRBV5-1; a weak D match, TRBD1 (6 bases). Germline CDR1 SGHRS, CDR2 YFSETQ. Trimming took off 0 bases at V and 6 bases at J, with 13 bases between the two ends. The CDR3 is 16 residues long. This CDR3 reads CASSLVAQGSNSPLHF. The CDR3 nucleotides read TGCGCCAGCAGCTTGGTAGCGCAGGGGAGTAATTCACCCCTCCACTTT.

This clone turned up a few times. V usage is TRBV29-1 and J usage is TRBJ2-1, with no clear D. V lost 4 bases to trimming and J lost 4 bases, with 11 bases between them. The CDR3 length is 13 residues. Germline V lookup: CDR1 SQVTM, CDR2 ANQGSEA. DNA of the CDR3: TGCAGCGTTGTTGATCCGGATTACAATGAGCAGTTCTTC. Its protein product is CSVVDPDYNEQFF.

This rearrangement joins TRBV20-1 to TRBJ1-2; possible D gene TRBD1, 5 bases. Germline values: CDR1 DFQATT, CDR2 SNEGSKA (reference sequence). The CDR3 covers 11 residues. Trimming took 6 bases from V and 8 from J, leaving 13 bases between them. CDR3 coding DNA: TGCAGTGCGGGGGAGGACCGGGGCTACACCTTC. Translated, it gives CSAGEDRGYTF.

V and J are TRBV19 and TRBJ2-7; possibly TRBD1 or TRBD2 for D (7 bases each). The CDR3 extends over 15 amino acids. V lost 5 bases to trimming and J lost 2 bases, with 16 bases between them. CDR1 and CDR2 (germline): LNHDA, SQIVND (reference sequence). CDR3 loop: CASSQGGGPAYEQYF. As DNA, the CDR3 is TGTGCCAGTAGTCAGGGGGGAGGGCCCGCCTACGAGCAGTACTTC. Combining the CDR3 with reference TRBV19 and TRBJ2-7 gives the whole variable domain DGGITQSPKYLFRKEGQNVTLSCEQNLNHDAMYWYRQDPGQGLRLIYYSQIVNDFQKGDIAEGYSVSREKKESFPLTVTSAQKNPTAFYLCASSQGGGPAYEQYFGPGTRLTVT.

This clone was seen once. The chain employs TRBV24-1 and TRBJ1-2; unclear D gene. V was pared by 2 bases and J by 6 bases, with 9 bases between. Per germline, CDR1 KGHDR and CDR2 SFDVKD. The CDR3 contains 13 residues. CDR3 region: CATSDSARDGYTF. CDR3 DNA: TGTGCCACCAGTGATTCTGCGAGGGATGGCTACACCTTC.

This clone has just one count. The chain links TRBV6-5 to TRBJ1-2; 7 nucleotides match TRBD1. The CDR3 is 14 amino acids. Germline V gives CDR1 MNHEY, CDR2 SVGAGI. J was trimmed by 0 bases and V by 8 bases; bases with no gene match: 6. In nucleotides, the CDR3 is TGTGCCAGCGTACGCAGGGGGGCTAACTATGGCTACACCTTC. It specifies CASVRRGANYGYTF.

The chain is built from TRBV11-2 and TRBJ2-3; 10 bases align to TRBD2. The CDR3 covers 14 residues. V lost 5 bases to trimming and J lost 7 bases; unmatched junction nucleotides: 6. The germline V gene has CDR1 SGHAT and CDR2 FQNNGV. In DNA form, the CDR3 reads TGTGCCAGCAGCCACAGCGGGGGGGCGTATACGCAGTATTTT. Its protein product is CASSHSGGAYTQYF.

CDR3 loop: CASSLLGGMNTEAFF. CDR3 in DNA: TGTGCCAGCAGCCTCTTGGGGGGCATGAACACTGAAGCTTTCTTT. The chain combines TRBV6-5 with TRBJ1-1; TRBD1 might be the D (6 bases). The ends were cut back, 6 bases at V and 0 bases at J, with 14 bases in the middle. The germline CDR1 and CDR2 sequences are MNHEY and SVGAGI. The CDR3 length is 15 residues.